What follows are 8 T cell receptor beta chains derived from one specimen sequenced in a study of glioma-infiltrating T cells. TCR alpha and beta CDR3 regions were amplified from RNA using iRepertoire nested multiplex PCR. TCRdb reprocessed the multiplex PCR reads with MiXCR, giving one entry per CDR3 protein. The sample has under 130,000 distinct CDR3 sequences, 25% to 30% seen once. Sequencing used glioma tissue, nonneoplastic brain tissue, or PBMCs (not recorded which). Receptor source: a human donor with low-grade glioma or glioblastoma, undergoing nonglioma brain surgery, or in good health (not recorded which).

This clonotype was seen a handful of times. This chain connects TRBV12-3 or TRBV12-4 to TRBJ2-1; no reliable D call. Trimming shortened V by 2 bases and J by 1 base, and 6 bases separated the two germline ends. This CDR3 spans 14 amino acids. CDR3 amino acids: CASSLSASYNEQFF. As DNA, the CDR3 is TGTGCCAGCAGTTTATCGGCTTCCTACAATGAGCAGTTCTTC.

This clonotype was detected ten times or more. The chain is built from TRBV20-1 and TRBJ1-6; D is unresolved. Trimming stripped 6 bases from V and 0 bases from J, with 12 bases between. Germline CDR1 is DFQATT and CDR2 is SNEGSKA (reference sequence). The CDR3 covers 15 residues. CDR3 nucleotides: TGCAGTGCCAGACGCCGGAGCTCCTATAATTCACCCCTCCACTTT. Translated: CSARRRSSYNSPLHF.

The chain links TRBV6-1 to TRBJ1-1; D is undetermined. Germline V lookup: CDR1 MNHNS, CDR2 SASEGT. This CDR3 spans 15 amino acids. The V and J ends lost 7 bases and 1 base respectively, with 16 bases between them. The CDR3 region is CASIGRRSGNTEAFF. DNA of the CDR3: TGTGCCAGCATCGGGAGAAGGTCTGGGAACACTGAAGCTTTCTTT.

This clonotype was observed many times. The chain recombines TRBV27 with TRBJ2-3, with 7 bases fitting TRBD2. The CDR3 consists of 14 residues. Germline V CDR1 and CDR2: MNHEY, SMNVEV (reference sequence). J was trimmed by 1 base and V by 6 bases; bases with no gene match: 4. In DNA form, the CDR3 reads TGTGCCAGCAGAAATGCGGGGGGCACAGATACGCAGTATTTT. Protein: CASRNAGGTDTQYF.

On this clonotype itself: This may stem from a read error, because a much larger clone lies one nucleotide away. The rearrangement joins TRBV6-2 or TRBV6-3 to TRBJ1-1; possible D gene TRBD1, 5 bases. The CDR3 is 13 amino acids. Germline CDR1 and CDR2: MNHEY and SVGEGT. The CDR3, as DNA: TGTGCCAGCACCAGACAGTTGAACACTGAAGCTCTCTTT. Translation: CASTRQLNTEALF.

As concerns this clonotype: This may be a read error: a much more frequent sequence differs by one nucleotide. This rearrangement joins TRBV20-1 to TRBJ2-5, with D perhaps given as TRBD1 or TRBD2 (5 bases each). The V end was cut by 1 base, the J end by 5 bases, with 14 bases between. CDR1 and CDR2 from the germline V gene are DFQATT and SNEGSKA (reference sequence). The CDR3 has 14 amino acids. The DNA of the CDR3 is TGCAGTGCTAGAGGAAACGGGACCCGGGAGACCCAGTACTTC. It is translated as CSARGNGTRETQYF.

This clonotype was observed a single time. The chain is built from TRBV11-1 and TRBJ2-5, with D perhaps matching TRBD1 (5 bases). This CDR3 has 15 amino acids. V was trimmed by 7 bases and J by 1 base, leaving 16 bases between them. Germline V CDR1 and CDR2: SGHAT, FQDESV (reference sequence). The CDR3 spells CASIGAPDSQETQYF. CDR3 bases: TGTGCCAGCATTGGGGCTCCCGACTCCCAAGAGACCCAGTACTTC.

With respect to this clonotype: This clone may be a read error of a much larger clone one base away. The CDR3 DNA reads as TGCAGATCGATCAAGGGTAGTAGCGAGCAGTACTTC. It is translated as CRSIKGSSEQYF. V is TRBV20-1 and J is TRBJ2-7; D not resolved. The CDR3 contains 12 residues. From germline, CDR1 is DFQATT and CDR2 SNEGSKA (reference sequence).